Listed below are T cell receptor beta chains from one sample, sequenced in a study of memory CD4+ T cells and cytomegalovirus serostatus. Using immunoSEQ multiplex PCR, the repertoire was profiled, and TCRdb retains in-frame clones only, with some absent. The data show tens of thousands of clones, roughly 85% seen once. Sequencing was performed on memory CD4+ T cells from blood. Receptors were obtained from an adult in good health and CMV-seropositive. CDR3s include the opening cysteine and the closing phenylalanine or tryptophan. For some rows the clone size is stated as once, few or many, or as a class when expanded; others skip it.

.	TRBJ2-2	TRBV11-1	CASSFFSGTGELFF
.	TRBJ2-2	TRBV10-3	CAISNIGTKNTGELFF
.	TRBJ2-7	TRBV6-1	CATLGTQAYEQYF
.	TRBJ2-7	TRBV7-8	CASSGLAGGPNYEQYF
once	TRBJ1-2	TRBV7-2	CASSLEAIGGYTF
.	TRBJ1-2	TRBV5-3	CARSLVLARRDGYTF
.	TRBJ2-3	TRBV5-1	CASSLVGRGLTDTQYF
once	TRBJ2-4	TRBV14	CASSQVGGPLNIQYF
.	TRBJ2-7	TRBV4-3	CASSQDEWGTGGNEQYF
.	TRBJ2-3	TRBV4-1	CASSQARGGGFRGTDTQYF
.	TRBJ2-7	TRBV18	CASSEGQGFGEQYF
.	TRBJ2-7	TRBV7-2	CASSLALGAGSYEQYF
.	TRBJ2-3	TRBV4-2	CASSQDRTARDTQYF
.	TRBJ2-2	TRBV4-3	CASSQGWTDTANTGELFF
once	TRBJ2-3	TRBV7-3	CASSSTGGTGTDTQYF
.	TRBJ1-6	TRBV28	CASRNPGQGNSPLHF
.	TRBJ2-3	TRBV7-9	CASSSSGRGRTDTQYF
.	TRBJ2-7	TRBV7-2	CASSPGTGVAEQYF
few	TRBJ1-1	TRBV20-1	CSARFTEAFF
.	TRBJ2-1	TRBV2	CASSLGARGEQFF
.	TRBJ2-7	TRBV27	CASSPTWTVRSYEQYF
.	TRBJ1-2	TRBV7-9	CASTETGWGYTF
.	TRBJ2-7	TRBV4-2	CASSQTGGTYEQYF
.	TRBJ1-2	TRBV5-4	CASRQNTGINYGYTF
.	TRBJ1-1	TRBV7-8	CASSLVVRQGGLGTEAFF
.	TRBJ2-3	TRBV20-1	CSAKGDTQYF
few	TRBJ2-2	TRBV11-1	CASSRGWGGELFF
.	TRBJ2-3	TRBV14	CASSQGQGTQYF
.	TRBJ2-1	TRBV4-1	CASSQDLRVYEQFF
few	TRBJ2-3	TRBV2	CASSEGPRGGADTQYF
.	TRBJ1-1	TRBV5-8	CASSLGHANTEAFF
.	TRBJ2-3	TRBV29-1	CSGLGGERGPDTQYF
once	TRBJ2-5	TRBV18	CASSLRVAGREETQYF